The 18 T cell receptor beta chains below come from one sample, sequenced in a study of long-term antiretroviral therapy in people with HIV. Samples were assayed with immunoSEQ v3.0 at survey level. Only in-frame clones appear in the TCRdb table, and some are missing; sequencing was by immunoSEQ multiplex PCR. The sample has 15,000 to 20,000 clones; approximately 88% are singletons. The sample consisted of unsorted PBMCs, taken 2.1 years after starting antiretroviral therapy. The receptors were gathered from a man aged 18 to 29 with HIV.

The V call is TRBV2, the J call TRBJ2-6; a possible D gene is TRBD2 (5 bases). The CDR3 loop spans 17 amino acids. In germline, CDR1 is SNHLY, CDR2 FYNNEI. The ends were cut back, 3 bases at V and 0 bases at J, with 12 bases in the middle. CDR3 nucleotides: TGTGCCAGCAGTGACGGACTCTCTCGCTCTGGGGCCAACGTCCTGACTTTC. It codes for CASSDGLSRSGANVLTF.

The gene calls are TRBV27 and TRBJ1-1; D ambiguous. This CDR3 has 13 residues. Germline V gene data show CDR1 as MNHEY and CDR2 as SMNVEV (reference sequence). With 8 bases removed from V and 0 bases from J, the gap between germline ends came to 10 bases. The CDR3 DNA reads as TGTGCCAGCGGGGAGCGGTTGAACACTGAAGCTTTCTTT. Encoded protein: CASGERLNTEAFF.

This clone was detected only once. The chain combines TRBV5-1 with TRBJ2-7; 9 positions agree with TRBD2. The trim removed 2 bases at V and 3 bases at J, leaving 0 bases unmatched. CDR1 and CDR2 (germline): SGHRS, YFSETQ. The CDR3 spans 13 residues. This CDR3 reads CASSFSGSYEQYF. The DNA of the CDR3 is TGCGCCAGCAGCTTTAGCGGGAGCTACGAGCAGTACTTC.

This clone was detected a few times. The chain employs TRBV4-3 and TRBJ1-4; D gene uncertain. Germline values: CDR1 LGHNA, CDR2 YSLEER. V lost 5 bases to trimming and J lost 4 bases, with 14 bases between them. The CDR3 runs 15 residues. CDR3 in amino acids: CASSINLGSNEKLFF. CDR3 bases: TGCGCCAGCAGCATTAATTTGGGAAGTAATGAAAAACTGTTTTTT.

The V gene is TRBV9, the J gene TRBJ2-1; TRBD1 aligns across 10 bases. Germline CDR1 is SGDLS and CDR2 is YYNGEE. CDR3 length: 16 residues. V shed 3 bases and J 4 bases; nucleotides not matched to a gene: 7. The CDR3 spells CASSAAGQGPYNEQFF. In DNA form, the CDR3 reads TGTGCCAGCAGCGCCGCGGGACAGGGGCCATACAATGAGCAGTTCTTC.

The V call is TRBV29-1, the J call TRBJ2-1; 11 bases are a match to TRBD2. This CDR3 has 13 amino acids. V gave up 7 bases and J gave up 9 bases; unmatched junction bases: 8. Germline V gene lookup returns CDR1 SQVTM and CDR2 ANQGSEA. CDR3 sequence reads: CSAGSGGALEQFF. In DNA form, the CDR3 reads TGCAGCGCCGGTAGCGGGGGGGCCCTTGAGCAGTTCTTC.

This clone was seen just once. The gene calls are TRBV5-1 and TRBJ2-7; the match to TRBD1 covers 9 bases. V was clipped by 2 bases and J by 4 bases; unmatched bases: 10. The CDR3 length is 16 residues. CDR1 and CDR2 (germline): SGHRS, YFSETQ. The CDR3 region is CASSFKQGAVLYEQYF. CDR3 in DNA: TGCGCCAGCAGCTTCAAACAGGGGGCGGTTTTGTACGAGCAGTACTTC.

The V call is TRBV6-5, the J call TRBJ1-1; D gene uncertain. Trimming removed 8 bases at V and 0 bases at J, with 10 bases between. Germline CDR1 MNHEY, CDR2 SVGAGI. The CDR3 is 13 amino acids. The CDR3 reads CASLPSMNTEAFF. The CDR3 DNA follows: TGTGCCAGCCTCCCCTCAATGAACACTGAAGCTTTCTTT.

The chain employs TRBV7-2 and TRBJ2-7; D not resolved. CDR1 and CDR2 (germline): SGHTA, FQGNSA. V was clipped by 1 base and J by 1 base, with 8 bases between them. The CDR3 totals 14 residues. CDR3 sequence reads: CASSLGSLSYEQYF. In nucleotides, the CDR3 is TGTGCCAGCAGCTTAGGGAGTCTTTCCTACGAGCAGTACTTC.

The chain employs TRBV5-5 and TRBJ2-7, with 7 bases identical to TRBD1. The CDR3 extends over 14 amino acids. Germline assignment: CDR1 SGHKS and CDR2 YYEKEE (reference sequence). J was trimmed by 0 bases and V by 4 bases; bases with no gene match: 4. For the CDR3, the DNA is TGTGCCAGCAGCATGACAGGGATCTCCTACGAGCAGTACTTC. Protein: CASSMTGISYEQYF. Variable domain in full (rest from reference TRBV5-5 and TRBJ2-7): DAGVTQSPTHLIKTRGQQVTLRCSPISGHKSVSWYQQVLGQGPQFIFQYYEKEERGRGNFPDRFSARQFPNYSSELNVNALLLGDSALYLCASSMTGISYEQYFGPGTRLTVT.

V usage is TRBV2 and J usage is TRBJ2-7; 9 nucleotides align to TRBD2. The germline V gene has CDR1 SNHLY and CDR2 FYNNEI. The V gene end was trimmed by 4 bases and the J gene end by 0 bases; junction bases not matched to a gene: 16. The CDR3 loop spans 19 amino acids. The DNA of the CDR3 is TGTGCCAGCAGTGCGGGAGAGGGGCGGGAGGGCCTCTACTCCTACGAGCAGTACTTC. Encoded protein: CASSAGEGREGLYSYEQYF.

The chain has TRBV15 and TRBJ1-5; the D gene is possibly TRBD1 (5 bases). The CDR3 covers 15 residues. CDR1 and CDR2 (germline): LNHNV, YYDKDF (reference sequence). Trimming removed 3 bases at V and 5 bases at J, with 14 bases between. The CDR3 DNA is TGTGCCACCAGCAGGGACACGAGGCCGGATCAGCCCCAGCATTTT. Amino acids: CATSRDTRPDQPQHF.

This chain uses TRBV12-5 with TRBJ1-4; TRBD1 agrees at 10 bases. After removal of 0 bases from V and 11 bases from J, the junction contained 6 bases not matched to a gene. The CDR3 sequence is 15 residues long. The germline CDR1 and CDR2 sequences are LGHNT and FRNRAP. The CDR3 loop reads CASGLVGRTGGKLFF. CDR3 sequence (DNA): TGTGCTAGTGGTTTGGTAGGGCGGACAGGGGGGAAACTGTTTTTT.

The chain uses TRBV2 and TRBJ2-7, with D unresolved. V dropped 2 bases and J dropped 1 base, with 9 bases sitting between them. The CDR3 has 14 amino acids. Germline-derived CDR1 and CDR2 are SNHLY and FYNNEI. CDR3 nucleotide sequence: TGTGCCAGCAGTGAATGGGTTTCGTCCTACGAGCAGTACTTC. This codes for CASSEWVSSYEQYF.

This clone was seen once. The rearrangement links TRBV9 to TRBJ1-3; D not resolved. CDR1 is SGDLS, CDR2 YYNGEE, per germline. The CDR3 is 14 amino acids. V lost 4 bases, J lost 0 bases, and 8 bases lay in between. The DNA for the CDR3 is TGTGCCAGCAGCTCAGCAAGCTCTGGAAACACCATATATTTT. This codes for CASSSASSGNTIYF.

V usage is TRBV7-2 and J usage is TRBJ1-2, with 9 bases that match TRBD1. The V and J ends lost 10 bases and 7 bases, in that order; junction bases with no gene match: 19. Germline CDR1 is SGHTA and CDR2 is FQGNSA. This CDR3 has 16 residues. The CDR3 loop reads CATQQGAWDTRRGYTF. CDR3 bases: TGTGCCACGCAACAGGGGGCATGGGACACGCGTCGTGGCTACACCTTC.

The J gene is TRBJ1-6, the V gene TRBV9, with a possible D match to TRBD1 (5 bases). V was clipped by 3 bases and J by 0 bases, with 7 bases between them. Germline loops: CDR1 SGDLS, CDR2 YYNGEE. This CDR3 has 15 residues. The DNA of the CDR3 is TGTGCCAGCAGCGAGGGGCTCTCCTATAATTCACCCCTCCACTTT. Residues: CASSEGLSYNSPLHF. Full variable domain (outside the CDR3, taken from reference TRBV9 and TRBJ1-6): DSGVTQTPKHLITATGQRVTLRCSPRSGDLSVYWYQQSLDQGLQFLIQYYNGEERAKGNILERFSAQQFPDLHSELNLSSLELGDSALYFCASSEGLSYNSPLHFGNGTRLTVT.

The genes are TRBV27 and TRBJ1-3, with a possible D match to TRBD1 (5 bases). Germline V lookup: CDR1 MNHEY, CDR2 SMNVEV (reference sequence). The germline V and J ends were trimmed by 8 bases and 4 bases, with 9 bases remaining between them. The CDR3 contains 12 residues. CDR3 amino acids: CASRGEGNTIYF. The CDR3 DNA follows: TGTGCCAGCCGGGGGGAAGGAAACACCATATATTTT.